The 24 T cell receptor beta chains below all came from one sample that was sequenced in a study of neurological immune-mediated disorders. TCRdb passed the 5' RACE reads through MiXCR, listing each CDR3 protein once. The sample has 55,000 to 65,000 distinct CDR3 sequences, 3.7% seen once; the top ten hold 2.2%. Sequenced input: PBMCs. Source of these receptors: a woman aged 45-59 years with multiple sclerosis.

This sequence joins TRBV20-1 and TRBJ2-5; no reliable D call. This CDR3 has 16 amino acids. The V gene's germline CDR1 is DFQATT and CDR2 SNEGSKA (reference sequence). Between the trimmed V and J ends, which lost 3 bases and 7 bases, there was a span of 24 bases. The CDR3 DNA is TGCAGTGCTAGCCCGGGCGTTAAATTCCGGTTGGGGACCCAGTACTTC. This gives the protein CSASPGVKFRLGTQYF.

This clonotype was seen repeatedly, ten times or more. This sequence joins TRBV10-3 and TRBJ2-2, with D perhaps TRBD1 (6 bases). From germline, CDR1 is ENHRY and CDR2 SYGVKD. V lost 8 bases and J 4 bases, leaving 20 bases between the germline ends. The CDR3 is 16 amino acids. The CDR3 nucleotides are TGTGCCATCGCCGAGATCGGGACAAGATCCACCGGGGAGCTGTTTTTT. Translating gives CAIAEIGTRSTGELFF.

This clonotype has a handful of counts. This chain links TRBV11-2 with TRBJ2-7; 10 bases line up with TRBD2. This CDR3 region has 17 residues. CDR1 is SGHAT and CDR2 is FQNNGV in the germline V gene. The trim removed 1 base at V and 1 base at J, leaving 7 bases unmatched. This CDR3 is CASSLARLAGLSYEQYF. The DNA for the CDR3 is TGTGCCAGCAGCTTAGCCCGACTAGCGGGCTTGTCCTACGAGCAGTACTTC.

This clonotype came up a few times. One end of the junction is discordant with germline, which a read error may explain. The rearrangement links TRBV15 to TRBJ1-5; D is uncertain. The CDR3 sequence is 14 residues long. Germline assignment: CDR1 LNHNV and CDR2 YYDKDF (reference sequence). CDR3 residues: CATSRGNSNQPQNF. The CDR3 coding sequence is TGTGCCACCAGCAGAGGGAATAGCAATCAGCCCCAGAATTTT.

This clonotype was recorded many times. The chain recombines TRBV20-1 with TRBJ1-2, with TRBD1 as a possible D gene (5 bases). V was trimmed by 5 bases and J by 7 bases, leaving 20 bases between them. Germline V CDR1 and CDR2: DFQATT, SNEGSKA (reference sequence). The CDR3 length is 14 residues. The CDR3 DNA sequence: TGCAGTGCTGCACGAGGGGTGGAAATGAGTGGCTACACCTTC. Amino acid sequence: CSAARGVEMSGYTF.

This clonotype was seen repeatedly, ten times or more. V is TRBV13 and J is TRBJ2-3; D gene unclear. V was trimmed by 6 bases and J by 3 bases, leaving 10 bases between them. The CDR3 totals 13 residues. CDR1 is PRHDT, CDR2 FYEKMQ, per germline (reference sequence). The CDR3 coding sequence is TGTGCCAGCAGGCAAATGGGGACAGATACGCAGTATTTT. Amino acids: CASRQMGTDTQYF.

This chain links TRBV7-2 with TRBJ2-6, with D possibly being TRBD1 or TRBD2 (5 bases each). The CDR3 has 16 amino acids. V gave up 5 bases and J gave up 1 base, with 12 bases separating them. Germline CDR1 is SGHTA and CDR2 is FQGNSA. The CDR3 is CASSLGRISGANVLTF. CDR3 bases: TGTGCCAGCAGCCTGGGACGTATATCTGGGGCCAACGTCCTGACTTTC. Full variable domain (rest looked up from reference TRBV7-2 and TRBJ2-6): GAGVSQSPSNKVTEKGKDVELRCDPISGHTALYWYRQSLGQGLEFLIYFQGNSAPDKSGLPSDRFSAERTGGSVSTLTIQRTQQEDSAVYLCASSLGRISGANVLTFGAGSRLTVL.

The V gene is TRBV5-6, the J gene TRBJ1-1, with no clear D. The CDR3 contains 14 residues. Germline values: CDR1 SGHDT, CDR2 YYEEEE. Trimming shortened V by 6 bases and J by 4 bases, and 16 bases separated the two germline ends. CDR3: CASTVKGYGTEAFF. The CDR3 DNA reads as TGTGCCAGCACCGTAAAAGGTTATGGCACTGAAGCTTTCTTT. The entire variable domain, with the rest obtained from reference TRBV5-6 and TRBJ1-1, is as follows: DAGVTQSPTHLIKTRGQQVTLRCSPKSGHDTVSWYQQALGQGPQFIFQYYEEEERQRGNFPDRFSGHQFPNYSSELNVNALLLGDSALYLCASTVKGYGTEAFFGQGTRLTVV.

This clonotype was counted many times. The chain couples TRBV7-9 to TRBJ2-2; 10 bases fit TRBD1. The germline V gene has CDR1 SEHNR and CDR2 FQNEAQ (reference sequence). Germline trimming cut 5 bases from V and 7 bases from J; bases unmatched to any gene: 10. The CDR3 is made up of 16 amino acids. The chain's CDR3 is CASSDRMGQGIGELFF. The DNA for the CDR3 is TGTGCCAGCAGCGATAGAATGGGACAGGGGATCGGGGAGCTGTTTTTT.

This clonotype was recorded many times. The V gene is TRBV9, the J gene TRBJ2-1; no definite D call. The germline CDR1 and CDR2 sequences are SGDLS and YYNGEE. This CDR3 has 15 amino acids. V was shortened by 0 bases and J by 5 bases, with 12 bases between the two germline ends. The CDR3 here is CASSVVGSSNNEQFF. CDR3 nucleotides: TGTGCCAGCAGCGTAGTCGGTAGCAGTAACAATGAGCAGTTCTTC. Drawing the rest from reference TRBV9 and TRBJ2-1, the complete variable domain is DSGVTQTPKHLITATGQRVTLRCSPRSGDLSVYWYQQSLDQGLQFLIQYYNGEERAKGNILERFSAQQFPDLHSELNLSSLELGDSALYFCASSVVGSSNNEQFFGPGTRLTVL.

In its sample, this clonotype was seen many times. The chain is built from TRBV12-3 or TRBV12-4 and TRBJ2-7; 9 bases match TRBD1. With V trimmed by 4 bases and J by 5 bases, 12 bases remained unmatched. The CDR3 loop spans 16 amino acids. This chain's CDR3 is CASSSYHGTGFDEQYF. DNA of the CDR3: TGTGCCAGCAGTTCATACCACGGGACAGGGTTCGACGAGCAGTACTTC.

A word on this clonotype: At one of its ends the junction is not consistent with the germline gene, which may arise from a read error. The chain recombines TRBV24-1 with TRBJ2-3; D is unresolved. CDR1 is KGHDR and CDR2 is SFDVKD in the germline V gene. The CDR3 is made up of 15 amino acids. CDR3 residues: CATSESSPRADTQYF. For the CDR3, the DNA is TGTGCCACCAGTGAGTCTAGTCCTCGCGCAGATACACAGTATTTT.

The table lists this clonotype with many counts. CDR3 sequence: CASSSHERNTEAFF. CDR3 sequence (DNA): TGTGCCAGCAGCTCTCACGAGAGGAACACTGAAGCTTTCTTT. The chain is built from TRBV3-1 and TRBJ1-1; no clear D gene. CDR3 length: 14 residues. Trimming removed 5 bases at V and 1 base at J, with 11 bases between. The germline CDR1 and CDR2 sequences are LGHDT and YNNKEL (reference sequence).

This clonotype was recorded at least ten times. V is TRBV15 and J is TRBJ2-7; the match to TRBD2 covers 8 bases. The germline CDR1 and CDR2 sequences are LNHNV and YYDKDF (reference sequence). The CDR3 consists of 14 residues. The V gene end was trimmed by 7 bases and the J gene end by 6 bases; junction bases not matched to a gene: 11. CDR3 coding DNA: TGTGCCACCACTCCGCGGGGGGACTTTGGCGAGCAGTACTTC. It specifies CATTPRGDFGEQYF.

This clonotype occurred many times. This chain joins TRBV20-1 and TRBJ1-3; D is ambiguous. Trimming removed 0 bases at V and 2 bases at J, with 5 bases between. Germline CDR1 reads DFQATT; CDR2 reads SNEGSKA (reference sequence). CDR3 length: 13 amino acids. CDR3 sequence reads: CSARDLAGNTIYF. CDR3 DNA sequence: TGCAGTGCTAGAGATCTAGCTGGAAACACCATATATTTT.

This clonotype was seen repeatedly, ten times or more. The genes are TRBV20-1 and TRBJ2-1, with 7 bases fitting TRBD2. The CDR3 spans 14 residues. Germline V gene data show CDR1 as DFQATT and CDR2 as SNEGSKA (reference sequence). With V trimmed by 4 bases and J by 1 base, 4 bases remained unmatched. CDR3 nucleotides: TGCAGTGCTAACCTAGCGGCTTCCTACAATGAGCAGTTCTTC. This encodes CSANLAASYNEQFF.

This clonotype was seen ten or more times. The V and J genes are TRBV2 and TRBJ1-6; D perhaps matches TRBD1 (5 bases). The CDR3 runs 13 residues. V was shortened by 8 bases and J by 6 bases, with 11 bases between the two germline ends. Germline V lookup: CDR1 SNHLY, CDR2 FYNNEI. CDR3 DNA sequence: TGTGCCAGCCTCATTGGGGCTAATTCACCCCTCCACTTT. Residues: CASLIGANSPLHF.

The sample holds many counts of this clonotype. The chain has TRBV6-6 and TRBJ2-7; D gene uncertain. Trimming removed 0 bases at V and 0 bases at J, with 0 bases between. Germline CDR1 reads MNHNY; CDR2 reads SVGAGI (reference sequence). The CDR3 is made up of 12 amino acids. The CDR3 is CASSYSSYEQYF. The CDR3, as DNA: TGTGCCAGCAGTTACTCCTCCTACGAGCAGTACTTC.

This clonotype has ten or more counts. The J gene is TRBJ1-6, the V gene TRBV15; D is uncertain. From germline, CDR1 is LNHNV and CDR2 YYDKDF (reference sequence). V lost 5 bases to trimming and J lost 5 bases, with 13 bases between them. The CDR3 is 15 residues long. The CDR3 sequence: CATSPGGTNNSPLHF. The CDR3 DNA reads as TGTGCCACCAGCCCCGGAGGCACAAATAATTCACCCCTCCACTTT.

This clonotype was observed a handful of times. This rearrangement joins TRBV6-2 or TRBV6-3 to TRBJ1-1; D ambiguous. The ends were cut back, 2 bases at V and 1 base at J, with 5 bases in the middle. From germline, CDR1 is MNHEY and CDR2 SVGEGT. There are 13 residues in the CDR3. The CDR3 nucleotides read TGTGCCAGCAGTTACCGGGGGAACACTGAAGCTTTCTTT. This codes for CASSYRGNTEAFF.

This clonotype has ten or more counts. This chain connects TRBV5-1 to TRBJ2-3; 7 nucleotides agree with TRBD1. Per the germline V gene, CDR1 is SGHRS and CDR2 is YFSETQ. CDR3 length equals 14 residues. The trim removed 7 bases at V and 6 bases at J, leaving 11 bases unmatched. The CDR3 nucleotides read TGCGCCAGCTACAGGGGACAAGGACCGGATACGCAGTATTTT. It codes for CASYRGQGPDTQYF.

This clonotype was seen repeatedly, ten times or more. V gene TRBV14 combines with J gene TRBJ2-7; 8 bases fit TRBD1. Unmatched junction bases numbered 8, after V lost 4 bases and J lost 3 bases. The CDR3 consists of 15 residues. The germline gives CDR1 SGHDN, CDR2 FVKESK. This CDR3 is CASSPLRQGRYEQYF. CDR3 nucleotides: TGTGCCAGCAGCCCGCTCCGACAGGGGCGCTACGAGCAGTACTTC. Filled out from reference TRBV14 and TRBJ2-7, the complete variable domain reads EAGVTQFPSHSVIEKGQTVTLRCDPISGHDNLYWYRRVMGKEIKFLLHFVKESKQDESGMPNNRFLAERTGGTYSTLKVQPAELEDSGVYFCASSPLRQGRYEQYFGPGTRLTVT.

This clonotype was recorded at least ten times. With a much larger clone just one base away, this may be a read error. J is TRBJ1-3 and V is TRBV5-7; no firm D call. TRBV5-7 falls under the ORF class, with uncertain function. The CDR3 is made up of 11 amino acids. CDR3 sequence reads: CASRLGNTIYF. As DNA, the CDR3 is TGTGCCAGCAGATTGGGAAACACCATATATTTT.

On this clonotype: Compared with germline, one end of the junction differs, possibly owing to a read error. CDR3 nucleotide sequence: TGCGCCAGCAGCCTCAAGGGCGAGACCCGGTACTTC. Translation: CASSLKGETRYF. V usage is TRBV5-1 and J usage is TRBJ2-5; D not resolved. This CDR3 has 12 residues. In germline, CDR1 is SGHRS, CDR2 YFSETQ.